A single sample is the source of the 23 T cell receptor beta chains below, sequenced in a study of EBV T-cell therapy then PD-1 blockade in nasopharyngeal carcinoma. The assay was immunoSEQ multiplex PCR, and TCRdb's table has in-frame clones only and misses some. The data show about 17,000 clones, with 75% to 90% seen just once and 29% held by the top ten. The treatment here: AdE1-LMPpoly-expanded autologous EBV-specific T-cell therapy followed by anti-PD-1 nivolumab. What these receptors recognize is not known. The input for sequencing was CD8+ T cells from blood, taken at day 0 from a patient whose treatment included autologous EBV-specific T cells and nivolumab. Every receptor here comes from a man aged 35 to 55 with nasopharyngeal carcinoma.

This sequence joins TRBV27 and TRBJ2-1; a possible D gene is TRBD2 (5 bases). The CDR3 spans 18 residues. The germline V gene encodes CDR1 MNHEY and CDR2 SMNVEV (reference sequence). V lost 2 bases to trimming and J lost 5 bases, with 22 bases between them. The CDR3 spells CASSLAPYRTFSNNEQFF. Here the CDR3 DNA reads TGTGCCAGCAGTTTAGCCCCTTACCGGACTTTCTCGAACAATGAGCAGTTCTTC.

The CDR3 sequence: CASLFGTEAFF. The CDR3 DNA reads TGTGCCAGCCTATTTGGTACAGAAGCTTTCTTT. The V and J genes are TRBV2 and TRBJ1-1, with D unclear. This CDR3 contains 11 residues. V dropped 8 bases and J dropped 8 bases, with 12 bases sitting between them. Germline lookup yields CDR1 SNHLY and CDR2 FYNNEI. The entire variable domain, with the rest obtained from reference TRBV2 and TRBJ1-1, is as follows: EPEVTQTPSHQVTQMGQEVILRCVPISNHLYFYWYRQILGQKVEFLVSFYNNEISEKSEIFDDQFSVERPDGSNFTLKIRSTKLEDSAMYFCASLFGTEAFFGQGTRLTVV.

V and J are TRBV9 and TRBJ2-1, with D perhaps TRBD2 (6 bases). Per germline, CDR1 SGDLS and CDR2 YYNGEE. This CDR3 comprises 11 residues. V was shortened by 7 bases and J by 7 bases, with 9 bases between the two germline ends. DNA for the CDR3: TGTGCCAGCGGCGGGATGAATGAGCAGTTCTTC. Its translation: CASGGMNEQFF.

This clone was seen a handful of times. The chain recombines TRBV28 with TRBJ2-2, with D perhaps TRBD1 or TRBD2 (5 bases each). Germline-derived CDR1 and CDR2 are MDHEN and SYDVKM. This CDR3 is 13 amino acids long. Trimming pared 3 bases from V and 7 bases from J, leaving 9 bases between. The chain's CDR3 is CASSFRGDGELFF. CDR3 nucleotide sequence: TGTGCCAGCAGTTTTCGAGGGGACGGGGAGCTGTTTTTT.

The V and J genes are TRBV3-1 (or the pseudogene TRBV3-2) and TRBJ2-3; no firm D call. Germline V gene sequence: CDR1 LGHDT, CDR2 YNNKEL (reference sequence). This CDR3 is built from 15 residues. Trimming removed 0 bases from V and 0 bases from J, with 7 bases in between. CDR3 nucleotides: TGTGCCAGCAGCCAAGAATCGGGTAGCACAGATACGCAGTATTTT. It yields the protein CASSQESGSTDTQYF.

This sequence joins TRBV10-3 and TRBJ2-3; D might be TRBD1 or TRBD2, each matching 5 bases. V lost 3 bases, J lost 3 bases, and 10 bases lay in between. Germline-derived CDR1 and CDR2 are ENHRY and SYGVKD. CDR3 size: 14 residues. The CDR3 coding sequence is TGTGCCATCAGTGACGTGGGGGAGACAGATACGCAGTATTTT. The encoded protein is CAISDVGETDTQYF.

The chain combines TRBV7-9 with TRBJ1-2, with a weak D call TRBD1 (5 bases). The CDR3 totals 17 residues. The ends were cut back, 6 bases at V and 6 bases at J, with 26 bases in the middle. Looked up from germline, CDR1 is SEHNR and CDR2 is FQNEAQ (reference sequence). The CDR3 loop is CASSSRKGESGSDGYTF. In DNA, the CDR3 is TGTGCCAGCAGTTCGCGAAAAGGGGAAAGCGGGTCGGATGGCTACACCTTC.

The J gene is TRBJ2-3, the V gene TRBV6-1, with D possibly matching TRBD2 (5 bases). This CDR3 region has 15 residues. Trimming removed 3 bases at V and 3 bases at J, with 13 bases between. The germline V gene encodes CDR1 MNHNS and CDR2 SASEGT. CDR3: CASSDSVLATDTQYF. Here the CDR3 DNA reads TGTGCCAGCAGTGATAGTGTTTTAGCGACAGATACGCAGTATTTT.

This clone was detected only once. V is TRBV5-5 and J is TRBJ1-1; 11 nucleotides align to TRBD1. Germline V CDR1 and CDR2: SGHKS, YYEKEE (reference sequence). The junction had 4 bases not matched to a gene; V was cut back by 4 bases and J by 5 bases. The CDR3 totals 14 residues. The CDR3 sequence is CASSRTGGFTEAFF. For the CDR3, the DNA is TGTGCCAGCAGCAGGACAGGGGGCTTTACTGAAGCTTTCTTT. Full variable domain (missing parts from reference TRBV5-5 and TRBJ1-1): DAGVTQSPTHLIKTRGQQVTLRCSPISGHKSVSWYQQVLGQGPQFIFQYYEKEERGRGNFPDRFSARQFPNYSSELNVNALLLGDSALYLCASSRTGGFTEAFFGQGTRLTVV.

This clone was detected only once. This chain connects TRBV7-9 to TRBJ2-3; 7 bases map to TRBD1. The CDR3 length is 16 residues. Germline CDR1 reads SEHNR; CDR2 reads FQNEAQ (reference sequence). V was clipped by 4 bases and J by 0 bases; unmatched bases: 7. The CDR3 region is CASSSGDSSSTDTQYF. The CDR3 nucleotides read TGTGCCAGCAGCTCCGGGGACAGTTCTAGCACAGATACGCAGTATTTT.

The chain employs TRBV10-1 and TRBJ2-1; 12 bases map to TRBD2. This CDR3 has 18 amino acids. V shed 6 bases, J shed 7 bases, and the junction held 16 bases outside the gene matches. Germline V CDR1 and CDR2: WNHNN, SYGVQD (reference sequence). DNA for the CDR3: TGCGCCAGCAGCAAGACATCGCTAGCGGGGGGGCCTAGGAATGAGCAGTTCTTC. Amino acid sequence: CASSKTSLAGGPRNEQFF.

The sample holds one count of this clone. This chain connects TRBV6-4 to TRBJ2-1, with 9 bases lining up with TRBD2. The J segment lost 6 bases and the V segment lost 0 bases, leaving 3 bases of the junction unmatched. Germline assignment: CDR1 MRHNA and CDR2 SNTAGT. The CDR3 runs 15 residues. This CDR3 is CASSDSSGGPNEQFF. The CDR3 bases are TGTGCCAGCAGTGACTCTAGCGGGGGCCCCAATGAGCAGTTCTTC.

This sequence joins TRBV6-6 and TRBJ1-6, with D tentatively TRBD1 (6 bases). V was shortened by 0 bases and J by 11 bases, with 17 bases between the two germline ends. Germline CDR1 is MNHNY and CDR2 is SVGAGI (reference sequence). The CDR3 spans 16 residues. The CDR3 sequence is CASSYSGGAGPTPLHF. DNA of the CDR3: TGTGCCAGCAGTTACTCGGGGGGGGCAGGGCCGACACCCCTCCACTTT.

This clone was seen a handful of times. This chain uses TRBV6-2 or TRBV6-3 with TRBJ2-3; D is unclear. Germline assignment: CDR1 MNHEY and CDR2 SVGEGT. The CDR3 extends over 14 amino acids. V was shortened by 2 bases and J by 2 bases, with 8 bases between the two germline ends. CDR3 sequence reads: CASSYGSTTDTQYF. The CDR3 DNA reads TGTGCCAGCAGTTACGGCAGTACCACAGATACGCAGTATTTT.

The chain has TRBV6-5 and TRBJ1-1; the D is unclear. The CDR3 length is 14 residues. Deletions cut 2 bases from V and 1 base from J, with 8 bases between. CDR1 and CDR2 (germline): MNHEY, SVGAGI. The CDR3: CASSYEEGNTEAFF. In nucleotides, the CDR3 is TGTGCCAGCAGTTACGAGGAGGGGAACACTGAAGCTTTCTTT.

This chain's CDR3 is CASSLFPGLVKWEQYF. The DNA of the CDR3 is TGCGCCAGCAGCTTATTTCCGGGACTAGTCAAGTGGGAGCAGTACTTC. The V call is TRBV5-1, the J call TRBJ2-7, with TRBD2 identical over 8 bases. CDR1 and CDR2 (germline): SGHRS, YFSETQ. The CDR3 runs to 16 residues. The V gene end was trimmed by 2 bases and the J gene end by 7 bases; junction bases not matched to a gene: 14.

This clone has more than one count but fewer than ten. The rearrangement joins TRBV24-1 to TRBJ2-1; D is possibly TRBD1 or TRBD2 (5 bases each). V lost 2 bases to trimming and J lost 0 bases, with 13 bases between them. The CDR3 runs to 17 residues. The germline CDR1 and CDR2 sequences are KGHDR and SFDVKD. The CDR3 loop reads CATSDSRGVSSYNEQFF. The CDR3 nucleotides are TGTGCCACCAGTGATTCGAGGGGCGTTAGCTCCTACAATGAGCAGTTCTTC.

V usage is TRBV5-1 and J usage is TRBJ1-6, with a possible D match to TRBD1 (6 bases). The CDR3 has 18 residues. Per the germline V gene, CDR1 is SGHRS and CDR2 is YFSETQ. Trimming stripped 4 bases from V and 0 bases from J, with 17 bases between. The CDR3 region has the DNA TGCGCCAGCAGCGATCCGGACAGCCCGAGCTCCTATAATTCACCCCTCCACTTT. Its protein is CASSDPDSPSSYNSPLHF.

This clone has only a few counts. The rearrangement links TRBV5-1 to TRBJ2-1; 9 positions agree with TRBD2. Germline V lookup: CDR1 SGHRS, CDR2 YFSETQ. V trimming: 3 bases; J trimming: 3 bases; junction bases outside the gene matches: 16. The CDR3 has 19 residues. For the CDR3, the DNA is TGCGCCAGCAGCTCCCCGATCCCTCTAGCGGGGACAATCTACAATGAGCAGTTCTTC. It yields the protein CASSSPIPLAGTIYNEQFF.

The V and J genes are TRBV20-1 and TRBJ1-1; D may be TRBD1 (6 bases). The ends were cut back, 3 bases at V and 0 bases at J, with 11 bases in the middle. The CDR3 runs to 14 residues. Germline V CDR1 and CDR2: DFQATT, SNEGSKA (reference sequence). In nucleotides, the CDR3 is TGCAGTGCTAGTCAGGGGCCCATGAACACTGAAGCTTTCTTT. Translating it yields CSASQGPMNTEAFF.

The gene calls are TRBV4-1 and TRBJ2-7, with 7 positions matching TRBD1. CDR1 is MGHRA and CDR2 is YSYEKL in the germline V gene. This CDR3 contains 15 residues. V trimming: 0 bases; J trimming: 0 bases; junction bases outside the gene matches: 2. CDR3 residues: CASSQDGDSSYEQYF. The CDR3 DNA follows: TGCGCCAGCAGCCAAGATGGGGACAGCTCCTACGAGCAGTACTTC.

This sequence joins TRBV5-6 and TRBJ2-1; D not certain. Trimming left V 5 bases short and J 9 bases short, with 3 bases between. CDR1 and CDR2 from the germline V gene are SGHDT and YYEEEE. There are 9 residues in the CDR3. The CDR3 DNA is TGTGCCAGCAGGGTTGAGCAGTTCTTC. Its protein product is CASRVEQFF.

The CDR3 loop reads CASSPTPWGSPLHF. The DNA for the CDR3 is TGTGCCAGCAGTCCGACACCCTGGGGTTCACCCCTCCACTTT. The V gene is TRBV27, the J gene TRBJ1-6, with D unresolved. CDR3 size: 14 residues. Trimming removed 5 bases at V and 9 bases at J, with 14 bases between. Looked up from germline, CDR1 is MNHEY and CDR2 is SMNVEV (reference sequence).